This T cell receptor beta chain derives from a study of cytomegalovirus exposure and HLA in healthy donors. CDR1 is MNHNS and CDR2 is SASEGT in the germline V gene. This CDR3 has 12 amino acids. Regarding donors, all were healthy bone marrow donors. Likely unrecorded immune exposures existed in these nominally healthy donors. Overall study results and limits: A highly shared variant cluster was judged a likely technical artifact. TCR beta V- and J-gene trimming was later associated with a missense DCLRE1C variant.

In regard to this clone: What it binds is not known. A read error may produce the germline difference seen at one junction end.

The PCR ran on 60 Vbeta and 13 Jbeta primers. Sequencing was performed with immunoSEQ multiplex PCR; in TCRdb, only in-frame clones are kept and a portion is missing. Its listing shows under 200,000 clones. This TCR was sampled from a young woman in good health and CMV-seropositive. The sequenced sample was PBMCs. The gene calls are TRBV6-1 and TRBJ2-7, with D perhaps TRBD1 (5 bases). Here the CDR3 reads CASNENTGEQYF. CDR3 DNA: TGTGCCAGCAATGAAAATACAGGCGAGCAGTACTTC.